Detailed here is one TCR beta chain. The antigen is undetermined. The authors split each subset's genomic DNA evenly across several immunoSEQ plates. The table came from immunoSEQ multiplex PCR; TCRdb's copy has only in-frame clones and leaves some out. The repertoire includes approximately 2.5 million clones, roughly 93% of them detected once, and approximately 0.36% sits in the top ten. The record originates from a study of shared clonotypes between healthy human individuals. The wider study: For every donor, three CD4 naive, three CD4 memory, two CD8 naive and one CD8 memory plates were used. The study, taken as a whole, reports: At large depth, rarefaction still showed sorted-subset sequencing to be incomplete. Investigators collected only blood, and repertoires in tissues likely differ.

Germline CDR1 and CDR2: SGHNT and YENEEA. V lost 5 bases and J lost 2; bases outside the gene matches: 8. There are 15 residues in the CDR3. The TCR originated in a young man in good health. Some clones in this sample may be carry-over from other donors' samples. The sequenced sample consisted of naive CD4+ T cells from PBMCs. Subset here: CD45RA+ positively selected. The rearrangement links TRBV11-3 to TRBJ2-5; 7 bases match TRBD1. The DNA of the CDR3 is TGTGCCAGCAGCCCAGGACAGGCCTTGCAAGAGACCCAGTACTTC. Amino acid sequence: CASSPGQALQETQYF. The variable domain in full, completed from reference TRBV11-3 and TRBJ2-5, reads EAGVVQSPRYKIIEKKQPVAFWCNPISGHNTLYWYLQNLGQGPELLIRYENEEAVDDSQLPKDRFSAERLKGVDSTLKIQPAELGDSAVYLCASSPGQALQETQYFGPGTRLLVL.